This TCR beta chain derives from a study of siplizumab effects on memory and regulatory T cells. Regarding the study as a whole: Naive T cells looked more diverse than memory cells, and they looked like major contributors to the alloresponse. Most proliferating CD4+ or CD8+ clones, roughly 75-96%, had no naive or memory assignment.

The CDR3 spans 16 residues. The germline V gene has CDR1 KGHSH and CDR2 LQKENI. The V and J ends lost 2 bases and 1 base respectively, with 12 bases between them. Concerning this clone: Its antigen remains unidentified.

Libraries were prepared by immunoSEQ multiplex PCR; TCRdb keeps only in-frame clonotypes and omits some of them. Of over 65,000 clones listed, 93% were seen once; the top ten hold approximately 4.5%. The TCR originated in a human donor in good health. Sequencing was done on a sample of CD8+ T cells sorted from blood. The J gene is TRBJ2-1, the V gene TRBV18; D may be TRBD1 or TRBD2 (5 bases each). This chain's CDR3 is CASSPAGSGSYNEQFF. CDR3 nucleotide sequence: TGTGCCAGCTCACCAGCGGGCTCAGGGTCCTACAATGAGCAGTTCTTC.